Below, 21 T cell receptor beta chains from the same sample are listed, as sequenced in a study of T cell repertoires in cytomegalovirus infection. From the reads, TCRdb called clonotypes with MiXCR, one entry per CDR3 protein. The sample comprises roughly 600,000 distinct CDR3 sequences, roughly a quarter of which are singletons, and 7% to 9% rests with the top ten. Sequenced material: CD8+ T cells from PBMCs. The receptors stem from a human donor in good health (CMV status not recorded). Some clones in this sample may be carry-over from other donors' samples.

The chain employs TRBV10-3 and TRBJ2-3, with 8 bases matching TRBD2. Germline V CDR1 and CDR2: ENHRY, SYGVKD. Germline trimming cut 8 bases from V and 0 bases from J; bases unmatched to any gene: 4. The CDR3 totals 14 residues. The CDR3 here is CAIGRGASTDTQYF. The CDR3 coding sequence is TGTGCCATCGGGCGGGGGGCTAGCACAGATACGCAGTATTTT.

In its sample, this clonotype was seen a few times. This chain uses TRBV13 with TRBJ1-1; no reliable D call. V was cut by 4 bases and J by 1 base, with 13 bases left in between. The CDR3 is made up of 15 amino acids. In germline, CDR1 is PRHDT, CDR2 FYEKMQ (reference sequence). DNA for the CDR3: TGTGCCAGCAGCTCAAGCTCGGATACGAACACTGAAGCTTTCTTT. This sequence encodes CASSSSSDTNTEAFF.

This chain joins TRBV10-3 and TRBJ2-1, with 8 nucleotides matching TRBD2. The CDR3 has 17 amino acids. V trimming: 4 bases; J trimming: 0 bases; junction bases outside the gene matches: 8. The germline V gene has CDR1 ENHRY and CDR2 SYGVKD. CDR3: CAISARGDTYSYNEQFF. DNA of the CDR3: TGTGCCATCAGTGCGCGGGGGGACACTTACTCCTACAATGAGCAGTTCTTC.

This clonotype has a count of ten or more. An end of the junction differs from the germline gene, which may be a read error. This chain joins TRBV7-7 and TRBJ2-1, with 13 bases fitting TRBD2. The CDR3 spans 17 residues. Germline CDR1 and CDR2: SSHAT and FNYEAQ (reference sequence). CDR3 nucleotides: TGTGCTAGCAGCCTTCGGACTAGCGGGGGACCCTACAATGAGCAGTTCTTC. Translating gives CASSLRTSGGPYNEQFF.

This clonotype appeared a single time. A much larger clonotype is one base distant, so this may be a read error. The rearrangement joins TRBV10-3 to TRBJ2-3, with 7 bases fitting TRBD1. CDR1 ENHRY and CDR2 SYGVKD come from the germline V gene. This CDR3 has 20 residues. CDR3 residues: CVISESIKGRGYYATDTQYF. CDR3 DNA: TGTGTCATCAGTGAGTCGATAAAGGGCAGGGGGTATTATGCGACAGATACGCAGTATTTT.

This chain connects TRBV7-8 to TRBJ2-7; a weak D match, TRBD1 (6 bases). The CDR3 has 16 amino acids. V gave up 2 bases and J gave up 3 bases, with 17 bases separating them. CDR1 and CDR2 (germline): SGHVS, FQNEAQ. CDR3 amino acids: CASSLRDRLKFYEQYV. The CDR3 DNA is TGTGCCAGCAGCTTACGAGACAGGCTAAAATTCTACGAGCAGTACGTC.

This clonotype was detected a few times. This chain links TRBV27 with TRBJ2-1; 9 bases agree with TRBD1. CDR3 length: 12 residues. V dropped 10 bases and J dropped 7; count of bases not matched to a gene: 5. Germline CDR1 is MNHEY and CDR2 is SMNVEV (reference sequence). CDR3 coding DNA: TGTGCCACCTCCGGGACAGGGAATGAGCAGTTCTTC. Its protein is CATSGTGNEQFF.

The rearrangement uses TRBV29-1 and TRBJ1-5; TRBD1 might be the D (6 bases). Trimming pared 7 bases from V and 11 bases from J, leaving 15 bases between. CDR1 SQVTM and CDR2 ANQGSEA come from the germline V gene. The CDR3 runs to 11 residues. CDR3 loop: CSATGGGAQHF. For the CDR3, the DNA is TGCAGCGCCACGGGAGGGGGGGCCCAGCATTTT.

This clonotype was seen many times. The V call is TRBV4-1, the J call TRBJ1-5; weak D call: TRBD1 (6 bases). This CDR3 region has 16 residues. Germline-derived CDR1 and CDR2 are MGHRA and YSYEKL. The germline V and J ends were trimmed by 0 bases and 4 bases, with 13 bases remaining between them. This CDR3 is CASSQEVGQGNQPQHF. The DNA for the CDR3 is TGCGCCAGCAGCCAAGAGGTTGGGCAGGGGAATCAGCCCCAGCATTTT.

This clonotype has ten or more counts. The chain is built from TRBV7-2 and TRBJ2-6, with D hard to call. The V and J ends lost 2 bases and 4 bases respectively, with 18 bases between them. CDR3 size: 18 residues. Germline-derived CDR1 and CDR2 are SGHTA and FQGNSA. CDR3 nucleotide sequence: TGTGCCAGCAGCTTACTATCCTTACCCACTGACGGGGCCAACGTCCTGACTTTC. As protein: CASSLLSLPTDGANVLTF.

This clonotype was found a few times. The chain carries TRBV6-5 and TRBJ1-5; TRBD1 matches at 11 bases. V was clipped by 0 bases and J by 7 bases; unmatched bases: 8. Germline lookup yields CDR1 MNHEY and CDR2 SVGAGI. This CDR3 is 17 amino acids long. In nucleotides, the CDR3 is TGTGCCAGCAGTTACTCGATTCCGGGGACAGGGGGGCAGCCCCAGCATTTT. This translates into CASSYSIPGTGGQPQHF.

This clonotype was observed many times. This chain joins TRBV5-1 and TRBJ1-1, with a weak D call TRBD1 (5 bases). CDR3 length equals 13 residues. The V end lost 2 bases, the J end lost 6 bases, and 11 bases lay between the germline ends. CDR1 is SGHRS and CDR2 is YFSETQ in the germline V gene. The CDR3 loop reads CASSFHSGPEAFF. For the CDR3, the DNA is TGCGCCAGCAGCTTCCATTCGGGGCCTGAAGCTTTCTTT. Filled out from reference TRBV5-1 and TRBJ1-1, the complete variable domain reads KAGVTQTPRYLIKTRGQQVTLSCSPISGHRSVSWYQQTPGQGLQFLFEYFSETQRNKGNFPGRFSGRQFSNSRSEMNVSTLELGDSALYLCASSFHSGPEAFFGQGTRLTVV.

This sequence joins TRBV12-3 or TRBV12-4 and TRBJ2-7; 7 nucleotides align to TRBD1. Trimming cost V 4 bases and J 11 bases; bases outside gene matches: 5. The CDR3 extends over 11 amino acids. CDR3 DNA sequence: TGTGCCAGCAGTTCCGGGACAGAGGAGTACTTC. Translation: CASSSGTEEYF.

Notes on this clonotype: One base away lies a much larger clone, so this may be a sequencing read error. No conserved phenylalanine or tryptophan ends this CDR3, so it is likely a read error. The rearrangement uses TRBV7-1 and TRBJ2-3; TRBD2 might be the D (5 bases). TRBV7-1 is filed as an ORF, its function uncertain. V was pared by 5 bases and J by 6 bases, with 6 bases between. CDR3 length: 11 amino acids. Written as DNA, the CDR3 is TGTGCCAGCAGCGGCGGGGATACGCAGTATCTT. Its protein product is CASSGGDTQYL.

This clonotype has ten or more counts. The chain couples TRBV7-2 to TRBJ2-3, with a weak D call TRBD2 (5 bases). Germline V lookup: CDR1 SGHTA, CDR2 FQGNSA. There are 16 residues in the CDR3. The V and J ends lost 4 bases and 0 bases respectively, with 14 bases between them. CDR3: CASSWTANSSTDTQYF. The DNA of the CDR3 is TGTGCCAGCAGCTGGACTGCAAACTCTAGCACAGATACGCAGTATTTT.

This clonotype was detected only a few times. This rearrangement joins TRBV4-2 to TRBJ2-3; possibly TRBD2 for D (5 bases). Germline values: CDR1 LGHNA, CDR2 YNFKEQ. The CDR3 is made up of 16 amino acids. V lost 0 bases, J lost 2 bases, and 12 bases lay in between. CDR3 protein: CASSQDLTGITDTQYF. DNA for the CDR3: TGTGCCAGCAGCCAAGATCTGACGGGGATCACAGATACGCAGTATTTT.

The gene calls are TRBV4-1 and TRBJ2-7; weak D call: TRBD2 (6 bases). The CDR3 is made up of 13 amino acids. CDR1 and CDR2 from the germline V gene are MGHRA and YSYEKL. V gave up 1 base and J gave up 5 bases, with 9 bases separating them. CDR3 loop: CASSQAPGDEQYF. In DNA, the CDR3 is TGCGCCAGCAGCCAAGCTCCGGGGGACGAGCAGTACTTC.

This clonotype has ten or more counts. This CDR3 is CASKQVRGDKGYGYTF. DNA for the CDR3: TGTGCCAGCAAGCAGGTTAGGGGAGATAAGGGCTATGGCTACACCTTC. The rearrangement joins TRBV7-9 to TRBJ1-2; a weak D match, TRBD1 (5 bases). The germline V and J ends were trimmed by 7 bases and 4 bases, with 22 bases remaining between them. This CDR3 is built from 16 residues. The germline V gene encodes CDR1 SEHNR and CDR2 FQNEAQ (reference sequence).

To note about this clonotype: The junction does not match germline at one end; this may be a read error. The chain employs TRBV11-3 and TRBJ2-3; D may correspond to TRBD1 or TRBD2 (5 bases each). The germline V gene has CDR1 SGHNT and CDR2 YENEEA. This CDR3 comprises 13 residues. CDR3 nucleotides: TGTGTCAGCAGCTTAGGTCCCGGGGCGGAGCAGTATTTT. Translating it yields CVSSLGPGAEQYF.

As to this clonotype: Just one base apart from a much larger clone, this may be a read error. The genes are TRBV2 and TRBJ1-1; D gene ambiguous. The germline V and J ends were trimmed by 6 bases and 4 bases, with 6 bases remaining between them. Germline V gene lookup returns CDR1 SNHLY and CDR2 FYNNEI. The CDR3 covers 11 residues. CDR3 in DNA: TGTGCCAGCAGATCGGGCACTGAAGCTTTCTTT. Its protein is CASRSGTEAFF.

The rearrangement joins TRBV25-1 to TRBJ2-7; 7 bases map to TRBD1. J was trimmed by 7 bases and V by 6 bases; bases with no gene match: 9. The CDR3 is made up of 13 amino acids. Germline lookup yields CDR1 MGHDK and CDR2 SYGVNS. CDR3 sequence: CASSPGTEAEQYF. The CDR3 DNA sequence: TGTGCCAGCAGCCCTGGGACAGAAGCTGAGCAGTACTTC.